The 21 T cell receptor beta chains listed next were all sequenced from one sample in a study of blood T cells in healthy people across ages. Primers used in a second PCR of about 7 to 12 cycles were a sample-barcoded 5' primer and a J-beta primer mix. Via MiXCR, TCRdb re-called the 5' RACE reads, giving one row per CDR3 protein. The sample has hundreds of thousands of distinct CDR3 sequences; about 46% are singletons. Sequenced input: blood. These TCRs come from a man at least 80 years old in good health.

This clonotype has only a few counts. The chain carries TRBV7-2 and TRBJ2-1; the match to TRBD2 covers 11 bases. J was trimmed by 5 bases and V by 5 bases; bases with no gene match: 5. The CDR3 covers 15 residues. Germline CDR1 SGHTA, CDR2 FQGNSA. CDR3 sequence: CASSQTSGVNNEQFF. The CDR3 DNA follows: TGTGCCAGCAGCCAGACTAGCGGGGTAAACAATGAGCAGTTCTTC.

The table lists this clonotype with many counts. The genes are TRBV6-6 and TRBJ1-2, with 8 nucleotides matching TRBD1. The CDR3 contains 12 residues. Trimming removed 10 bases from V and 2 bases from J; junction bases left unmatched: 3. Germline V gene data show CDR1 as MNHNY and CDR2 as SVGAGI (reference sequence). The CDR3 sequence: CAIRTGNYGYTF. The DNA for the CDR3 is TGTGCCATCCGGACAGGGAACTATGGCTACACCTTC.

This chain links TRBV20-1 with TRBJ2-1, with 9 bases lining up with TRBD2. J was trimmed by 1 base and V by 2 bases; bases with no gene match: 3. The germline gives CDR1 DFQATT, CDR2 SNEGSKA (reference sequence). The CDR3 contains 15 residues. CDR3 region: CSARLAGRSYNEQFF. DNA for the CDR3: TGCAGTGCTAGACTAGCGGGGCGTTCCTACAATGAGCAGTTCTTC.

The gene calls are TRBV9 and TRBJ2-7; D possibly corresponds to TRBD2 (5 bases). The CDR3 spans 14 residues. Germline V gene sequence: CDR1 SGDLS, CDR2 YYNGEE. Deletions cut 2 bases from V and 4 bases from J, with 13 bases between. The CDR3 spells CASSVLADGYEQYF. In nucleotides, the CDR3 is TGTGCCAGCAGCGTTCTAGCAGACGGGTACGAGCAGTACTTC.

This clonotype has only a few counts. This sequence joins TRBV6-5 and TRBJ2-7, with D perhaps matching TRBD2 (6 bases). The CDR3 covers 14 residues. Between the trimmed V and J ends, which lost 0 bases and 5 bases, there was a span of 11 bases. CDR1 MNHEY and CDR2 SVGAGI come from the germline V gene. The CDR3 DNA reads as TGTGCCAGCAGTTACTCGCGGAGGGCCCACGAGCAGTACTTC. Translation: CASSYSRRAHEQYF.

A remark on this clonotype: One base away lies a much larger clone, so this may be a sequencing read error. V gene TRBV5-1 combines with J gene TRBJ2-1, with D unresolved. Trimming removed 4 bases at V and 3 bases at J, with 11 bases between. The CDR3 covers 14 residues. Germline CDR1 SGHRS, CDR2 YFSETQ. CDR3 amino acids: CASSVSRVYNEQFF. The CDR3 DNA sequence: TGCGCCAGCAGCGTTTCACGCGTCTACAATGAGCAGTTCTTC.

This chain joins TRBV10-3 and TRBJ1-1; D perhaps matches TRBD1 (6 bases). The ends were cut back, 3 bases at V and 11 bases at J, with 22 bases in the middle. CDR1 is ENHRY, CDR2 SYGVKD, per germline. CDR3 size: 15 residues. CDR3 nucleotide sequence: TGTGCCATCAGTGAACCTCCGACAGGCGACAATCGGGCTTTCTTT. Encoded protein: CAISEPPTGDNRAFF.

This clonotype came up a few times. The chain joins TRBV29-1 to TRBJ2-7; 8 positions match TRBD1. The end of the DNA is better explained by TRBJ2-5, so the J call may be wrong. The length of the CDR3 is 11 residues. Germline CDR1 is SQVTM and CDR2 is ANQGSEA. The CDR3 region is CSGHRGETQYF. The CDR3 DNA reads TGCAGCGGTCACAGGGGGGAGACCCAGTACTTC.

This clonotype was picked up many times. The chain joins TRBV10-3 to TRBJ2-5; 13 bases align to TRBD2. The germline V gene has CDR1 ENHRY and CDR2 SYGVKD. V lost 8 bases, J lost 0 bases, and 3 bases stayed unmatched. CDR3 length: 15 amino acids. CDR3 amino acids: CAIGGTSGNQETQYF. The DNA for the CDR3 is TGTGCCATCGGAGGGACTAGCGGGAACCAAGAGACCCAGTACTTC.

This clonotype was found many times. A much larger clone is a single base away; this may be a read error. V and J are TRBV5-6 and TRBJ2-7, with a weak D call TRBD2 (5 bases). Germline CDR1 is SGHDT and CDR2 is YYEEEE. Trimming took 2 bases from V and 7 from J, leaving 19 bases between them. The CDR3 runs 15 residues. In DNA, the CDR3 is TGTGCCAGCAGCTTTAGGAGGATGGCCTACAATGAGCAGTACTTC. Its protein product is CASSFRRMAYNEQYF.

Only a few counts were recorded for this clonotype. The chain uses TRBV5-1 and TRBJ2-7, with TRBD1 matching over 9 bases. With V trimmed by 4 bases and J by 3 bases, 11 bases remained unmatched. Germline values: CDR1 SGHRS, CDR2 YFSETQ. The CDR3 covers 16 residues. This CDR3 reads CASSPQPGQGSYEQYF. CDR3 nucleotides: TGCGCCAGCAGCCCACAACCGGGACAGGGAAGCTACGAGCAGTACTTC.

The CDR3 here is CASRARAGSSVDEQYF. CDR3 DNA sequence: TGTGCCAGCAGAGCTCGCGCGGGGTCGTCCGTAGACGAGCAGTACTTC. The chain uses TRBV7-9 and TRBJ2-4; tentative D call: TRBD2 (6 bases). The end of the DNA is better explained by TRBJ2-7, so the J call may be wrong. CDR3 length: 16 residues. Per the germline V gene, CDR1 is SEHNR and CDR2 is FQNEAQ (reference sequence).

In the case of this clonotype: A much larger clone is a single base away; this may be a read error. The chain is built from TRBV4-3 and TRBJ2-5, with 10 positions matching TRBD2. The DNA end favors TRBJ2-7, so the J call may be wrong. The CDR3 consists of 15 residues. The germline gives CDR1 LGHNA, CDR2 YSLEER. CDR3 sequence reads: CASSQDKASGGEQYF. The CDR3 DNA is TGCGCCAGCAGCCAAGATAAGGCTAGCGGGGGCGAGCAGTACTTC.

This sequence joins TRBV7-9 and TRBJ1-4; the D is unclear. From germline, CDR1 is SEHNR and CDR2 FQNEAQ (reference sequence). V dropped 3 bases and J dropped 8 bases, with 13 bases sitting between them. This CDR3 comprises 14 residues. CDR3 region: CASSFVPGQEKLFF. CDR3 DNA: TGTGCCAGCAGCTTTGTTCCAGGTCAGGAAAAACTGTTTTTT.

In this sample, this clonotype turned up a few times. The chain carries TRBV29-1 and TRBJ1-1; D gene ambiguous. The germline CDR1 and CDR2 sequences are SQVTM and ANQGSEA. This CDR3 spans 13 amino acids. The V end was cut by 3 bases, the J end by 0 bases, with 8 bases between. The CDR3 spells CSVDRVMNTEAFF. In nucleotides, the CDR3 is TGCAGCGTTGATAGAGTCATGAACACTGAAGCTTTCTTT.

As concerns this clonotype: With a much larger clone just one base away, this may be a read error. The chain recombines TRBV28 with TRBJ2-5; 7 bases are a match to TRBD1. The last part of the DNA fits TRBJ2-7 better; the J call may be wrong. This CDR3 has 15 amino acids. CDR1 and CDR2 from the germline V gene are MDHEN and SYDVKM. Written as DNA, the CDR3 is TGTGCCAGCAGTCGGGGACAGAAAGTTCCCTCCGAGCAGTACTTC. Encoded protein: CASSRGQKVPSEQYF.

Remarks on this clonotype: This may be a read error, as it is one base from a much larger clone. The V call is TRBV29-1, the J call TRBJ2-7, with 9 bases identical to TRBD2. V lost 6 bases and J lost 0; bases outside the gene matches: 6. The CDR3 totals 14 residues. The germline CDR1 and CDR2 sequences are SQVTM and ANQGSEA. The CDR3 DNA is TGCAGCGTGAGAAGCGGGGGGAGCTCCTACGAGCAGTACTTC. Translating it yields CSVRSGGSSYEQYF.

The rearrangement uses TRBV28 and TRBJ2-2, with D possibly called TRBD1 or TRBD2 (5 bases each). The CDR3 consists of 16 residues. Germline lookup yields CDR1 MDHEN and CDR2 SYDVKM. V was shortened by 5 bases and J by 5 bases, with 18 bases between the two germline ends. The CDR3 loop is CASSPPGIEGTGELFF. In nucleotides, the CDR3 is TGTGCCAGCAGTCCCCCTGGGATAGAGGGGACCGGGGAGCTGTTTTTT.

The gene calls are TRBV7-8 and TRBJ2-1; 10 nucleotides align to TRBD2. The germline V gene encodes CDR1 SGHVS and CDR2 FQNEAQ. The CDR3 consists of 16 residues. Trimming cost V 4 bases and J 5 bases; bases outside gene matches: 8. DNA for the CDR3: TGTGCCAGCAGCTCCGGGACTAGCGTCCTCCACAATGAGCAGTTCTTC. Encoded protein: CASSSGTSVLHNEQFF.

The chain joins TRBV30 to TRBJ2-2; 13 bases agree with TRBD2. The CDR3 has 14 residues. V shed 5 bases and J 7 bases; nucleotides not matched to a gene: 4. The germline V gene has CDR1 GTSNPN and CDR2 SVGIG (reference sequence). The CDR3 sequence is CAWGLAGVNGELFF. The CDR3 nucleotides read TGTGCCTGGGGACTAGCGGGAGTTAACGGGGAGCTGTTTTTT.

This chain connects TRBV30 to TRBJ2-1, with TRBD1 identical over 10 bases. This CDR3 contains 14 residues. CDR1 is GTSNPN, CDR2 SVGIG, per germline (reference sequence). J lost 8 bases, V lost 5 bases, and 9 bases had no gene match. The CDR3 here is CAWGTGEWPDEQFF. CDR3 nucleotide sequence: TGTGCCTGGGGGACAGGGGAATGGCCCGATGAGCAGTTCTTC.